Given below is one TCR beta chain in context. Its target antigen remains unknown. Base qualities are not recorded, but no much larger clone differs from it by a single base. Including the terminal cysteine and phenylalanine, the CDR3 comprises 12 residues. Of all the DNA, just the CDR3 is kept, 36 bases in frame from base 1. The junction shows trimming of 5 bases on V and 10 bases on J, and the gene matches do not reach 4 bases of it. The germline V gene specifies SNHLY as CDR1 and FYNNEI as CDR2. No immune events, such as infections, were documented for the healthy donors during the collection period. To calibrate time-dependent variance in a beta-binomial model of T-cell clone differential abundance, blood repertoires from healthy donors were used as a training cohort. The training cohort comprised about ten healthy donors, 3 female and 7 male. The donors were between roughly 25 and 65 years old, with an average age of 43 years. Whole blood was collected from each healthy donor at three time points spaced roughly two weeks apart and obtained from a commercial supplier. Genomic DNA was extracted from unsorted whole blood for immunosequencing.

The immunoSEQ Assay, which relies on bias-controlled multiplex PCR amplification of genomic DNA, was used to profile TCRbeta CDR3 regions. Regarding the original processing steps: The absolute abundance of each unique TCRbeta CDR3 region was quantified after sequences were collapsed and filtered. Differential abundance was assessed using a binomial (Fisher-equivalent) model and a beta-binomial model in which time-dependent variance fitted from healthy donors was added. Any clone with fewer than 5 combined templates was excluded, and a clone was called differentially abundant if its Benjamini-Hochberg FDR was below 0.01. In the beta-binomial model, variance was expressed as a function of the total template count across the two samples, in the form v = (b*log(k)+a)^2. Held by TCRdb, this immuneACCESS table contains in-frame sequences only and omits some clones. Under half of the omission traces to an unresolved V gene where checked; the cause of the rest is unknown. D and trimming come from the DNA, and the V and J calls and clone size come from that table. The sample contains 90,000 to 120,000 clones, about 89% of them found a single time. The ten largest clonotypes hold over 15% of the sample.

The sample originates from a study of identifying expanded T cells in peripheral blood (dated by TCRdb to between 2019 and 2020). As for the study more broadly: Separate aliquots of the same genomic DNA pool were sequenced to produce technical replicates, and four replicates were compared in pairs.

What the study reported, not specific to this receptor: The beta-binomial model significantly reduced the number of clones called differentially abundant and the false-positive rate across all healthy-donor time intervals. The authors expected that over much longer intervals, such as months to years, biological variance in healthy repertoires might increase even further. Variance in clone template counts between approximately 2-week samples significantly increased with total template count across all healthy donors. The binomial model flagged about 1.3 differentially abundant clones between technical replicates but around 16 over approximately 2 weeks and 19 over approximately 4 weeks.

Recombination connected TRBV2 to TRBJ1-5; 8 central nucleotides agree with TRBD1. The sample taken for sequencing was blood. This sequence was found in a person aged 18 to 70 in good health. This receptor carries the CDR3 CASSFGQGPQHF. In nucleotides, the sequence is TGTGCCAGCAGTTTTGGACAGGGTCCCCAGCATTTT.